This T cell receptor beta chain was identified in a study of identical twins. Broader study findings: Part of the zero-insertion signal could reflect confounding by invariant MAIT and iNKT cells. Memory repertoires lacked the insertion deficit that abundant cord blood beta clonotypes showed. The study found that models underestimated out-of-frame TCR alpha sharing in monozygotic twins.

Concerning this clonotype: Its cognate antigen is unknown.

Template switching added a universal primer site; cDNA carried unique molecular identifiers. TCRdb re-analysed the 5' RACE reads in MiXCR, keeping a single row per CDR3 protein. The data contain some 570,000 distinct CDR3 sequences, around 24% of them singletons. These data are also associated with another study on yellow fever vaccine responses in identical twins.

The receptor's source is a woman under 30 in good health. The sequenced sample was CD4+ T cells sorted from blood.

CDR3 in amino acids: CSARPRAGMNTEAFF. CDR3 bases: TGCAGTGCTAGACCCCGAGCGGGGATGAACACTGAAGCTTTCTTT. V gene TRBV20-1 combines with J gene TRBJ1-1; D remains unclear. Trimming pared 2 bases from V and 0 bases from J, leaving 13 bases between. Germline V gene lookup returns CDR1 DFQATT and CDR2 SNEGSKA (reference sequence). The CDR3 sequence is 15 residues long.